These T cell receptor beta chains were read from a single sample in a study of radiation and T cells in renal cell carcinoma. The protocol was immunoSEQ multiplex PCR, while the TCRdb copy is restricted to in-frame clones and leaves out a portion. The table includes 95,000 to 150,000 clones, around 85% detected once. The sample in question was blood, obtained from a patient whose treatment included radiotherapy and nephrectomy. Receptors originate from a man aged 50 or older with renal cell carcinoma. CDR3s leave out the opening cysteine and the closing phenylalanine or tryptophan. Fields, in order: CDR3 protein, J gene, V gene.

cdr3_aa: ASSQPPASGYT
j_call: TRBJ1-2
v_call: TRBV4-1

cdr3_aa: ASSVGSSGRANEQF
j_call: TRBJ2-1
v_call: TRBV9

cdr3_aa: ATSLRTGENEQY
j_call: TRBJ2-7
v_call: TRBV15

cdr3_aa: ASSVGYSVTEAF
j_call: TRBJ1-1
v_call: TRBV9

cdr3_aa: ASSYTGAMNTEAF
j_call: TRBJ1-1
v_call: TRBV6-5

cdr3_aa: ATSRGDRDYGYT
j_call: TRBJ1-2
v_call: TRBV15

cdr3_aa: ASSLADELF
j_call: TRBJ2-2
v_call: TRBV5-1

cdr3_aa: ASSSGTIETQY
j_call: TRBJ2-5
v_call: TRBV6-5

cdr3_aa: ASSPRQGVSYEQY
j_call: TRBJ2-7
v_call: TRBV7-2

cdr3_aa: ASSFPGNYGYT
j_call: TRBJ1-2
v_call: TRBV7-2

cdr3_aa: ASNGLGFGETQY
j_call: TRBJ2-5
v_call: TRBV9

cdr3_aa: ASSLLQGGQPQH
j_call: TRBJ1-5
v_call: TRBV5-5

cdr3_aa: ASSFLSGTVSRGQY
j_call: TRBJ2-7
v_call: TRBV5-4

cdr3_aa: ASSSYRGQAYEQY
j_call: TRBJ2-7
v_call: TRBV11-2

cdr3_aa: ASSLPDRGRGYT
j_call: TRBJ1-2
v_call: TRBV19

cdr3_aa: ASRLTGNQPQH
j_call: TRBJ1-5
v_call: TRBV6-1

cdr3_aa: ASSTQTGGPVSGANVLT
j_call: TRBJ2-6
v_call: TRBV5-1

cdr3_aa: ASKTGGASNQPQH
j_call: TRBJ1-5
v_call: TRBV19

cdr3_aa: ASSEVSFTEAF
j_call: TRBJ1-1
v_call: TRBV6-1

cdr3_aa: ASSIGGPRASYGYT
j_call: TRBJ1-2
v_call: TRBV19

cdr3_aa: ASSLLVALDTQY
j_call: TRBJ2-3
v_call: TRBV5-5

cdr3_aa: ASSPSRQFNTGELF
j_call: TRBJ2-2
v_call: TRBV18

cdr3_aa: ASSYLGLNTGELF
j_call: TRBJ2-2
v_call: TRBV6-5

cdr3_aa: ASIPGQGYQPQH
j_call: TRBJ1-5
v_call: TRBV19

cdr3_aa: ASSRYRDSGANVLT
j_call: TRBJ2-6
v_call: TRBV4-3

cdr3_aa: ASSLWGDTQY
j_call: TRBJ2-3
v_call: TRBV7-6

cdr3_aa: ASSWTGYNEQF
j_call: TRBJ2-1
v_call: TRBV6-5

cdr3_aa: ASSPRTSSQVGGEQF
j_call: TRBJ2-1
v_call: TRBV5-4

cdr3_aa: ASTIRGGYT
j_call: TRBJ1-2
v_call: TRBV30

cdr3_aa: ASSLRDSMY
j_call: TRBJ2-3
v_call: TRBV28

cdr3_aa: ASSQDRGLAGAGSYNEQF
j_call: TRBJ2-1
v_call: TRBV4-2

cdr3_aa: ASSQESSAKSDTQY
j_call: TRBJ2-3
v_call: TRBV4-2

cdr3_aa: ASSLGRGRGITEAF
j_call: TRBJ1-1
v_call: TRBV5-6

cdr3_aa: ASSSAGTSSHNEQF
j_call: TRBJ2-1
v_call: TRBV7-9

cdr3_aa: ASSTLWGRGGYT
j_call: TRBJ1-2
v_call: TRBV6-5

cdr3_aa: ASSPKGGTDYGYT
j_call: TRBJ1-2
v_call: TRBV7-9

cdr3_aa: ASSPREQALYEQY
j_call: TRBJ2-7
v_call: TRBV18

cdr3_aa: ASSPPGRETQY
j_call: TRBJ2-3
v_call: TRBV7-2

cdr3_aa: ASSQEVVSGNTIY
j_call: TRBJ1-3
v_call: TRBV4-2

cdr3_aa: ASSQLAGLYNEQF
j_call: TRBJ2-1
v_call: TRBV14

cdr3_aa: ASSAGRTRGETQY
j_call: TRBJ2-5
v_call: TRBV9

cdr3_aa: ASSLGRDRYEQY
j_call: TRBJ2-7
v_call: TRBV7-9

cdr3_aa: ASTLRASGGMTDTQY
j_call: TRBJ2-3
v_call: TRBV9

cdr3_aa: ASSLEIRTDTQY
j_call: TRBJ2-3
v_call: TRBV5-1

cdr3_aa: ASSFRTPPGELF
j_call: TRBJ2-2
v_call: TRBV2

cdr3_aa: ASSLEREGEQF
j_call: TRBJ2-1
v_call: TRBV5-6

cdr3_aa: ASSEESGTGGRNEQF
j_call: TRBJ2-1
v_call: TRBV5-1

cdr3_aa: ASSDWTSGSIGELF
j_call: TRBJ2-2
v_call: TRBV6-1

cdr3_aa: ASSMLGQGAGTQY
j_call: TRBJ2-5
v_call: TRBV2

cdr3_aa: ASSPDRLNQETQY
j_call: TRBJ2-5
v_call: TRBV7-9

cdr3_aa: ASSLAGTNQPQH
j_call: TRBJ1-5
v_call: TRBV27

cdr3_aa: AWSPPQRGAYNEQF
j_call: TRBJ2-1
v_call: TRBV30

cdr3_aa: ASSGVGTGYEQY
j_call: TRBJ2-7
v_call: TRBV28

cdr3_aa: ASSLAGDNEQF
j_call: TRBJ2-1
v_call: TRBV5-1

cdr3_aa: ASSPPGGGGQETQY
j_call: TRBJ2-5
v_call: TRBV5-1

cdr3_aa: ASSQYLGGQGNSEAF
j_call: TRBJ1-1
v_call: TRBV11-2

cdr3_aa: ASSVQRDRGPETQY
j_call: TRBJ2-5
v_call: TRBV6-1

cdr3_aa: ASSAGARNSYEQY
j_call: TRBJ2-7
v_call: TRBV6-5

cdr3_aa: ASSFIVAGRDTQY
j_call: TRBJ2-3
v_call: TRBV27